These T cell receptor beta chains were read from a single sample in a study of T cell responses to AZD1222 COVID-19 vaccine. Assay used: immunoSEQ multiplex PCR; TCRdb lists only in-frame clones, some missing. The data contain about 100,000 clones, 88% of them seen just once; the ten biggest clones take up more than 8%. The source material was peripheral blood, sampled on day 0 of AZD1222 vaccination. The receptors were gathered from an adult in good health. Each CDR3 is given with its conserved first and last residue. D genes are given only for firm matches. Some rows mark clone size as missing; the rest say once, few, many or name a class of expanded clone.

d_gene	v_gene	j_gene	abundance	CDR3nt	CDR3aa
TRBD1	TRBV28	TRBJ1-5	few	TGTGCCAGCAGTCGGACAGGGGTGGATCAGCCCCAGCATTTT	CASSRTGVDQPQHF
TRBD1	TRBV27	TRBJ1-3	-	TGTGCCAGCAGTCCAGGGACAGCTGGAAACACCATATATTTT	CASSPGTAGNTIYF
-	TRBV19	TRBJ1-2	few	TGTGCCAGTACGCGGCAAGCTTGGGGAAACTATGGCTACACCTTC	CASTRQAWGNYGYTF
-	TRBV4-3	TRBJ2-7	-	TGCGCCAGCAGCCAAGTTTACTCATCGGAGCAGTACTTC	CASSQVYSSEQYF
TRBD1	TRBV28	TRBJ2-6	-	TGTGCCAGCAGTTTTCAGGGGGCGGGTGGGGCCAACGTCCTGACTTTC	CASSFQGAGGANVLTF
-	TRBV20-1	TRBJ2-2	-	TGCAGTGCCCGAATCAACGGGGAGCTGTTTTTT	CSARINGELFF
-	TRBV3-1/TRBV3-2	TRBJ1-3	-	TGTGCCAGCAGCCAAGCAGGGCCGCCTCAATATTTT	CASSQAGPPQYF
-	TRBV19	TRBJ1-5	-	TGTGCCAGTAGTATTTTGCGGGCCCTTCAGCCCCAGCATTTT	CASSILRALQPQHF
TRBD1	TRBV9	TRBJ2-7	-	TGTGCCAGCAGCGTAGGAATAGGACAGGGGTACGAGCAGTACTTC	CASSVGIGQGYEQYF
TRBD1	TRBV11-2	TRBJ1-2	-	TGTGCCAGCAGCCCAGGACAGGTGTCTGGCTACACCTTC	CASSPGQVSGYTF
-	TRBV28	TRBJ2-7	-	TGTGCCAGCAGTTTATGGGGCGGGACGGGGGTCTACGAGCAGTACTTC	CASSLWGGTGVYEQYF
-	TRBV15	TRBJ1-6	-	TGTGCCACCAGCAGAGATTGGGGATCACCCCTCCACTTT	CATSRDWGSPLHF
-	TRBV7-2	TRBJ2-7	once	TGTGCCAGCAGCTTAGCGGAGGGCGAGCAGTACTTC	CASSLAEGEQYF
TRBD1	TRBV2	TRBJ1-2	-	TGTGCCAGCAGTGAAAACAGGGGTGGGGGCTACACCTTC	CASSENRGGGYTF
TRBD2	TRBV7-2	TRBJ2-5	-	TGTGCCAGCAGCGTTAGCGGGATGCGAGAGACCCAGTACTTC	CASSVSGMRETQYF
-	TRBV5-1	TRBJ2-5	-	TGCGCCAGCAGCTTTGGGACACGGGAAGAGACCCAGTACTTC	CASSFGTREETQYF
-	TRBV7-9	TRBJ1-4	-	TGTGCCAGCAGCTTATATGGGGGAGGGGAGTTGGCTGAAAAACTGTTTTTT	CASSLYGGGELAEKLFF
TRBD1	TRBV2	TRBJ1-1	-	TGTGCCAGCAGGCAGGGGGGAGGCGCTGAAGCTTTCTTT	CASRQGGGAEAFF
-	TRBV24-1	TRBJ2-3	-	TGTGCCACCAGTGACACAGGTCCTAATACGCAGTATTTT	CATSDTGPNTQYF
-	TRBV5-8	TRBJ2-2	once	TGTGCCAGCAGCTTGGAAGGGAGGTACACCGGGGAGCTGTTTTTT	CASSLEGRYTGELFF
TRBD2	TRBV7-2	TRBJ2-3	-	TGTGCCAGCAGCCCTAGGATGACTAGCGGTGGCACAGATACGCAGTATTTT	CASSPRMTSGGTDTQYF
TRBD2	TRBV3-1/TRBV3-2	TRBJ2-5	-	TGTGCCAGCAGCCAAGGCGAGGCTAGCGGGGAGACCCAGTACTTC	CASSQGEASGETQYF
TRBD2	TRBV18	TRBJ2-1	-	TGTGCCAGCTCACCAGGGCAAGCGGGGTACGGCTACAATGAGCAGTTCTTC	CASSPGQAGYGYNEQFF
TRBD1	TRBV5-4	TRBJ2-7	-	TGTGCCAGCAGCTTGAACGGACAGGGGAAAGAGCAGTACTTC	CASSLNGQGKEQYF
TRBD2	TRBV6-5	TRBJ2-3	-	TGTGCCAGCAGTCCGGGACTAGGGGCGGTTACGCAGTATTTT	CASSPGLGAVTQYF
-	TRBV3-1/TRBV3-2	TRBJ1-2	once	TGTGCCAGCAGCTCAGGACTTCAGGGGCAGGATGGCTACACCTTC	CASSSGLQGQDGYTF